This TCR beta chain appears in the sequencing data of a study of shared clonotypes between healthy human individuals. The assay was immunoSEQ multiplex PCR, and TCRdb's table has in-frame clones only and misses some. The data show some 690,000 clones, about 90% seen once. The CDR3 is made up of 16 amino acids. V trimming: 0 bases; J trimming: 5 bases; junction bases outside the gene matches: 10. Looked up from germline, CDR1 is LGHNA and CDR2 is YNFKEQ. The sequencing input was memory CD8+ T cells from PBMCs. The subset is: CD45RO+ cells pooled with CCR7-negative TemRA cells. The source of this sequence is a man between 18 and 29 years old in good health. Some clones in this sample may be carry-over from other donors' samples. The chain uses TRBV4-2 and TRBJ2-7; 7 bases align to TRBD2. The CDR3 DNA reads as TGTGCCAGCAGCCAAGATTGGGGGGGGGAGAGGGACGAGCAGTACTTC. Translation gives CASSQDWGGERDEQYF.